The table lists the clone carrying this TCR beta chain with a count of one. Sequenced by immunoSEQ multiplex PCR; TCRdb stores in-frame clones only, minus some. Among roughly 92,000 clones listed, about 89% were seen once. This sample stems from a study of OX40 agonist ivuxolimab in advanced cancers. Study-level information: In this trial design, patients received ivuxolimab intravenously at 0.01 to 10 mg/kg every 2 weeks. Aged roughly 23 to 79 with a mean of around 60 years, they were almost 85% male.

Trimming shortened V by 5 bases and J by 0 bases, and 13 bases separated the two germline ends. The CDR3 is 15 amino acids. Germline lookup yields CDR1 MNHEY and CDR2 SMNVEV (reference sequence). This sample comprised CD4+ or CD8+ T cells sorted from blood, obtained in a trial of the OX40 agonist ivuxolimab. The chain is built from TRBV27 and TRBJ1-1; unclear D gene. This clonotype was obtained from an adult with an advanced solid tumor such as melanoma, head and neck, liver or kidney cancer. CDR3 in DNA: TGTGCCAGCAGTGCCCTAGGGAGCATGAACACTGAAGCTTTCTTT. The encoded protein is CASSALGSMNTEAFF.